A selection of T cell receptor beta chains follows, all from one sample in a study of blood T cell repertoires in COVID-19. Generated by immunoSEQ multiplex PCR, the TCRdb table keeps only in-frame clones and is missing some. The sample has about 220,000 clones, about 88% seen once. The sample comprised peripheral blood. These receptors were collected from a woman aged 50 to 65 with COVID-19, enrolled during active disease. CDR3s include the opening cysteine and the closing phenylalanine or tryptophan. The D gene is left open where the match is weak. Clone size appears in some rows only: once, few, many, or a class for an expanded clone.

D: .
J: TRBJ2-3
V: TRBV27
size: .
DNA: TGTGCCAGCAGTCCCGGGTGGGATACGCAGTATTTT
CDR3: CASSPGWDTQYF

D: .
J: TRBJ1-5
V: TRBV12-3/TRBV12-4
size: few
DNA: TGTGCCAGCAGTTTACGGACAGTGAGGCATTTT
CDR3: CASSLRTVRHF

D: TRBD1
J: TRBJ2-7
V: TRBV7-9
size: .
DNA: TGTGCCAGCAGCTTCCGGGACAGGAGGTACGAGCAGTACTTC
CDR3: CASSFRDRRYEQYF

D: TRBD2
J: TRBJ2-1
V: TRBV27
size: .
DNA: TGTGCCAGCAGTTTTCGGGCGGGGGGCTACAATGAGCAGTTCTTC
CDR3: CASSFRAGGYNEQFF

D: .
J: TRBJ2-1
V: TRBV14
size: .
DNA: TGTGCCAGCAGCCAAGTCAGGGGAGATGAGCAGTTCTTC
CDR3: CASSQVRGDEQFF

D: TRBD1
J: TRBJ2-7
V: TRBV4-2
size: few
DNA: TGTGCCAGCAGCCAAGAGGTGGTGGGACAGGGGGCTGGCGAGCAGTACTTC
CDR3: CASSQEVVGQGAGEQYF

D: .
J: TRBJ2-1
V: TRBV18
size: once
DNA: TGTGCCAGCTCACCAAAAGGGGCTCCCTACAATGAGCAGTTCTTC
CDR3: CASSPKGAPYNEQFF

D: TRBD1
J: TRBJ2-2
V: TRBV5-1
size: .
DNA: TGCGCCAGCAGCTTCTCGGTCGGGACAGGGAACACCGGGGAGCTGTTTTTT
CDR3: CASSFSVGTGNTGELFF

D: TRBD2
J: TRBJ2-2
V: TRBV19
size: .
DNA: TGTGCCAGTAGTACACTCGGACTAGCGGGGACCACCGGGGAGCTGTTTTTT
CDR3: CASSTLGLAGTTGELFF

D: .
J: TRBJ2-4
V: TRBV11-3
size: few
DNA: TGTGCCAGCAGCCCTGGGGGGTTAAAAAACATTCAGTACTTC
CDR3: CASSPGGLKNIQYF

D: .
J: TRBJ1-5
V: TRBV5-4
size: .
DNA: TGTGCCAGCAGCTTGGCAGGGAATAGCAATCAGCCCCAGCATTTT
CDR3: CASSLAGNSNQPQHF

D: .
J: TRBJ2-6
V: TRBV6-1
size: .
DNA: TGTGCCAGCAGTGAACCCCTGCCCAGGGAGGCTGGGGCCAACGTCCTGACTTTC
CDR3: CASSEPLPREAGANVLTF

D: TRBD1
J: TRBJ2-6
V: TRBV5-1
size: .
DNA: TGCGCCAGCAGCGCAACAGGGGGCCTCTCTGGGGCCAACGTCCTGACTTTC
CDR3: CASSATGGLSGANVLTF

D: TRBD1
J: TRBJ2-2
V: TRBV19
size: .
DNA: TGTGCCAGTAGACCGATCGGACAGGTTCAGAACACCGGGGAGCTGTTTTTT
CDR3: CASRPIGQVQNTGELFF

D: .
J: TRBJ1-6
V: TRBV5-1
size: many
DNA: TGCGCCAGCAGCTCTCAAGCCGGGGGTAATTCACCCCTCCACTTT
CDR3: CASSSQAGGNSPLHF

D: TRBD2
J: TRBJ2-1
V: TRBV4-1
size: .
DNA: TGCGCCAGCAGCCTCCCCCTGGGACTAGCGGGGGAACAGTTCTTC
CDR3: CASSLPLGLAGEQFF

D: .
J: TRBJ1-3
V: TRBV7-6
size: .
DNA: TGTGCCAGCAGCTTAGTCGGGGTTAGCTCTGGAAACACCATATATTTT
CDR3: CASSLVGVSSGNTIYF

D: TRBD1
J: TRBJ2-1
V: TRBV5-1
size: few
DNA: TGCGCCAGCAGCTTAGGACAGGGTCCCTACAATGAGCAGTTCTTC
CDR3: CASSLGQGPYNEQFF

D: .
J: TRBJ2-3
V: TRBV19
size: .
DNA: TGTGCCAGTACCACGGGACACACAGATACGCAGTATTTT
CDR3: CASTTGHTDTQYF

D: .
J: TRBJ1-6
V: TRBV2
size: .
DNA: TGTGCCAGCAAGTTAAGCCCCAATTCACCCCTCCACTTT
CDR3: CASKLSPNSPLHF

D: TRBD1
J: TRBJ1-5
V: TRBV6-5
size: .
DNA: TGTGCCAGCAAGCAAGACAGGGCCACTGGGTTGCCCCAGCATTTT
CDR3: CASKQDRATGLPQHF

D: .
J: TRBJ2-7
V: TRBV10-1
size: .
DNA: TGCGCCAGCAGTCCAAGCGGCTCCTACGAGCAGTACTTC
CDR3: CASSPSGSYEQYF

D: TRBD1
J: TRBJ1-1
V: TRBV5-1
size: once
DNA: TGCGCCAGCAGCACCTGGACAGGGAGCACTGAAGCTTTCTTT
CDR3: CASSTWTGSTEAFF

D: TRBD2
J: TRBJ2-1
V: TRBV3-1/TRBV3-2
size: .
DNA: TGTGCCAGCAGCCCAGGACTAGCGGGGGGGCAGGAGCAGTTCTTC
CDR3: CASSPGLAGGQEQFF

D: TRBD1
J: TRBJ2-2
V: TRBV6-5
size: .
DNA: TGTGCCAGCCTGGACAGGGGCAATACCGGGGAGCTGTTTTTT
CDR3: CASLDRGNTGELFF

D: .
J: TRBJ1-2
V: TRBV5-4
size: .
DNA: TGTGCCAGCAGCTCCTGGCTGACAGAAGACCATGGCTACACCTTC
CDR3: CASSSWLTEDHGYTF

D: .
J: TRBJ2-4
V: TRBV19
size: .
DNA: TGTGCCAGTAGTATCCAGGGTGCCAAAAACATTCAGTACTTC
CDR3: CASSIQGAKNIQYF

D: TRBD1
J: TRBJ1-2
V: TRBV30
size: few
DNA: TGTGCCTGGCACAGGGGAGTAGATGGCTACACCTTC
CDR3: CAWHRGVDGYTF

D: .
J: TRBJ1-3
V: TRBV7-9
size: few
DNA: TGTGCCAGCAGCTTAGATGGGAGACAAGACACCATATATTTT
CDR3: CASSLDGRQDTIYF

D: .
J: TRBJ1-4
V: TRBV9
size: .
DNA: TGTGCCAGCAGCGTAGGGGCCGTAAGGACTAATGAAAAACTGTTTTTT
CDR3: CASSVGAVRTNEKLFF

D: TRBD2
J: TRBJ2-1
V: TRBV4-3
size: .
DNA: TGCGCCAGCAGCTGGACTAGCGGGGGCTACAATGAGCAGTTCTTC
CDR3: CASSWTSGGYNEQFF

D: TRBD1
J: TRBJ2-3
V: TRBV6-6
size: .
DNA: TGTGCCAGCAGGGCTACAGGGGGAACGCAGTATTTT
CDR3: CASRATGGTQYF

D: TRBD2
J: TRBJ2-3
V: TRBV6-2/TRBV6-3
size: .
DNA: TGTGCCAGCAGTTACTCGAGAGTTAGCGGGGCGGGAGATACGCAGTATTTT
CDR3: CASSYSRVSGAGDTQYF

D: TRBD1
J: TRBJ2-7
V: TRBV5-1
size: .
DNA: TGCGCCAGCAGCTTTAGTACAGGGGGCGGCTACGAGCAGTACTTC
CDR3: CASSFSTGGGYEQYF

D: TRBD2
J: TRBJ2-3
V: TRBV28
size: .
DNA: TGTGCCAGCAGTACAACTCTAGCGGGGGGGCGCGAGGGTACGCAGTATTTT
CDR3: CASSTTLAGGREGTQYF

D: TRBD1
J: TRBJ2-6
V: TRBV27
size: .
DNA: TGTGCCAGCAGCATAACAGGGGTCTCTGGGGCCAACGTCCTGACTTTC
CDR3: CASSITGVSGANVLTF

D: .
J: TRBJ2-5
V: TRBV24-1
size: .
DNA: TGTGCCACCAGTGACCCTCTGGGGGGGGCAGAGACCCAGTACTTC
CDR3: CATSDPLGGAETQYF

D: .
J: TRBJ1-5
V: TRBV12-3/TRBV12-4
size: once
DNA: TGTGCCAGCAGCCCTAATAGCAATCAGCCCCAGCATTTT
CDR3: CASSPNSNQPQHF

D: .
J: TRBJ1-5
V: TRBV6-2/TRBV6-3
size: once
DNA: TGTGCCAGCAGTTATCGGGACTGGGTAGGCCAGCATTTT
CDR3: CASSYRDWVGQHF

D: TRBD1
J: TRBJ1-1
V: TRBV10-3
size: .
DNA: TGTGCCATCAGTGAGGGACAGGGGGACACTGAAGCTTTCTTT
CDR3: CAISEGQGDTEAFF

D: TRBD2
J: TRBJ2-1
V: TRBV6-2/TRBV6-3
size: .
DNA: TGTGCCAGCAGTCCCGTAGCGGGGGGTACCCCCGGGGAGCAGTTCTTC
CDR3: CASSPVAGGTPGEQFF

D: TRBD1
J: TRBJ1-3
V: TRBV3-1/TRBV3-2
size: medium-sized
DNA: TGTGCCAGCAGCCAAAATACAGGGGCTGGAAACACCATATATTTT
CDR3: CASSQNTGAGNTIYF

D: .
J: TRBJ2-2
V: TRBV3-1/TRBV3-2
size: .
DNA: TGTGCCAGCAGGGATGCAGGGGTCACCGGGGAGCTGTTTTTT
CDR3: CASRDAGVTGELFF

D: TRBD1
J: TRBJ2-3
V: TRBV9
size: .
DNA: TGTGCCAGCAGCCAGGGGGTTTCTAGCACAGATACGCAGTATTTT
CDR3: CASSQGVSSTDTQYF

D: TRBD2
J: TRBJ2-1
V: TRBV27
size: .
DNA: TGTGCCAGCAGACTCGGGGGGACCCCATACAATGAGCAGTTCTTC
CDR3: CASRLGGTPYNEQFF

D: TRBD2
J: TRBJ2-4
V: TRBV2
size: .
DNA: TGTGCCAGCATCGGGAGCGGGGGGGTAGCCAAAAACATTCAGTACTTC
CDR3: CASIGSGGVAKNIQYF

D: .
J: TRBJ2-5
V: TRBV6-5
size: .
DNA: TGTGCCAGCAGTTCTACCGGGGAAGAGACCCAGTACTTC
CDR3: CASSSTGEETQYF

D: .
J: TRBJ2-2
V: TRBV5-4
size: .
DNA: TGTGCCAGTAGCTGGAAAGTCGGGGGGCCCCCCGGGGAGCTGTTTTTT
CDR3: CASSWKVGGPPGELFF

D: TRBD1
J: TRBJ1-3
V: TRBV7-2
size: .
DNA: TGTGCCAGCAGCTTGAACAGGGGCACGGCCTCTGGAAACACCATATATTTT
CDR3: CASSLNRGTASGNTIYF

D: .
J: TRBJ1-1
V: TRBV20-1
size: once
DNA: TGCAGTGCCGGGATCGTGGCTGAAGCTTTCTTT
CDR3: CSAGIVAEAFF

D: .
J: TRBJ1-1
V: TRBV7-2
size: .
DNA: TGTGCCAGCAGCATTATCAGGGGAACTGAAGCTTTCTTT
CDR3: CASSIIRGTEAFF

D: .
J: TRBJ1-2
V: TRBV4-3
size: .
DNA: TGCGCCAGCAGCCAAGGCAAAGCGGTGAACTATGGCTACACCTTC
CDR3: CASSQGKAVNYGYTF

D: .
J: TRBJ1-3
V: TRBV19
size: .
DNA: TGTGCCAGTAGTACGGGACATAGAACGCGAGGAAACACCATATATTTT
CDR3: CASSTGHRTRGNTIYF

D: .
J: TRBJ1-5
V: TRBV24-1
size: .
DNA: TGTGCCACCAGTGAAGCGACAGGTCGGCAGCATTTT
CDR3: CATSEATGRQHF

D: TRBD1
J: TRBJ1-5
V: TRBV19
size: .
DNA: TGTGCCAGTGGGACAGATAGCAATCAGCCCCAGCATTTT
CDR3: CASGTDSNQPQHF

D: .
J: TRBJ2-2
V: TRBV30
size: .
DNA: TGTGCCTGGATATACGAGGGCGGGGAGCTGTTTTTT
CDR3: CAWIYEGGELFF

D: TRBD1
J: TRBJ1-1
V: TRBV7-8
size: once
DNA: TGTGCCAGCAGCCCCGGGGACAGCAACACTGAAGCTTTCTTT
CDR3: CASSPGDSNTEAFF

D: .
J: TRBJ1-6
V: TRBV27
size: .
DNA: TGTGCCAGCAGGAGCTCCTATAATTCACCCCTCCACTTT
CDR3: CASRSSYNSPLHF

D: TRBD1
J: TRBJ1-2
V: TRBV27
size: .
DNA: TGTGCCAGCCGCCCGCACGGTTCGGGACAGGGGCTAAGTGGCTACACCTTC
CDR3: CASRPHGSGQGLSGYTF